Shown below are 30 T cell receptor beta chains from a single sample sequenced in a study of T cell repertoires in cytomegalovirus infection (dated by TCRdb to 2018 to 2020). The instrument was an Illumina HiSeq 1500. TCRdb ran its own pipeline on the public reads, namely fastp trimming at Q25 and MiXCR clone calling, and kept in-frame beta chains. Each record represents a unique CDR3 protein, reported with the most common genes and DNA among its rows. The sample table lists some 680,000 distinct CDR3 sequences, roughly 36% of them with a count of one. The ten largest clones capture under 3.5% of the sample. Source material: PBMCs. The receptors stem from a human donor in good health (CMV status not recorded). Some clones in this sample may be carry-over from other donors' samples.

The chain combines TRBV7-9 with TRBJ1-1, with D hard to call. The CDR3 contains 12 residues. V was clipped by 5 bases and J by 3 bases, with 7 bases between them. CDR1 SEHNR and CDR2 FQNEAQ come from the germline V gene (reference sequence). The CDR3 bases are TGTGCCAGCAGCCCTTCCGACACTGAAGCTTTCTTT. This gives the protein CASSPSDTEAFF.

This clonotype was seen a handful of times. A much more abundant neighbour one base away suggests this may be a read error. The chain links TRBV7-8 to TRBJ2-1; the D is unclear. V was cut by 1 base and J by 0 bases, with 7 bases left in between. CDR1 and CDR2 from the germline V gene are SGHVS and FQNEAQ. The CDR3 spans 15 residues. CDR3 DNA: TGTGCCAGCAGCTTAGGGCACGGCTCCTACAATGAGCAGTTCTTC. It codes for CASSLGHGSYNEQFF.

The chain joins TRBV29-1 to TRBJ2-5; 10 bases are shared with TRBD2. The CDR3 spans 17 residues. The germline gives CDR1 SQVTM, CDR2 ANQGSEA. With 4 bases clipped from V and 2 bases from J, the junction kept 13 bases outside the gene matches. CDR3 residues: CSVAGASLAGLQETQYF. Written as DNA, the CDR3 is TGCAGCGTTGCGGGAGCCTCACTAGCGGGGTTGCAAGAGACCCAGTACTTC.

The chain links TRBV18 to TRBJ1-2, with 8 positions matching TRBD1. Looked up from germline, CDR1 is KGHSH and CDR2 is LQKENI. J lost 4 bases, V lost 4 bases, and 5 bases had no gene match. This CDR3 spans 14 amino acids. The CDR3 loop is CASSLMDRVYGYTF. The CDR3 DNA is TGTGCCAGCTCACTTATGGACAGGGTCTATGGCTACACCTTC.

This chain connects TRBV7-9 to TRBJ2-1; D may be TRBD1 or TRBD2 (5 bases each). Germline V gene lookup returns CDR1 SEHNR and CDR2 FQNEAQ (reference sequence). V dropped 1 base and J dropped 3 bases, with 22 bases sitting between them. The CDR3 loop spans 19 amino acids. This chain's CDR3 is CASSLGGGAGPLNYNEQFF. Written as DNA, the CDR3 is TGTGCCAGCAGCTTAGGGGGTGGGGCGGGCCCACTCAACTACAATGAGCAGTTCTTC.

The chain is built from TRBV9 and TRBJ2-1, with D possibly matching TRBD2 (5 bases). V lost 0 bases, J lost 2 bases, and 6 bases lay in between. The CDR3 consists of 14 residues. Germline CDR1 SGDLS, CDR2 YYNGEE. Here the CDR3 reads CASSVGRAYNEQFF. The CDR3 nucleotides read TGTGCCAGCAGCGTAGGGCGGGCCTACAATGAGCAGTTCTTC.

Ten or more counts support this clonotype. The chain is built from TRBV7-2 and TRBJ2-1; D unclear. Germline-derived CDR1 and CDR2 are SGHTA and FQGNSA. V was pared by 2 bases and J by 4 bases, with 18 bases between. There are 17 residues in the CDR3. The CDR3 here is CASSLLQALINYNEQFF. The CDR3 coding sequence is TGTGCCAGCAGCTTACTTCAGGCCCTTATTAATTACAATGAGCAGTTCTTC.

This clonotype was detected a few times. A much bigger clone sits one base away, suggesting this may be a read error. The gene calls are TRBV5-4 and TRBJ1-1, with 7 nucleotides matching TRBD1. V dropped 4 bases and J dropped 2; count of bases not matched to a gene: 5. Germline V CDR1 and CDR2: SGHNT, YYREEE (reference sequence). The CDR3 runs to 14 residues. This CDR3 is CASSQGQINTEAFF. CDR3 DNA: TGTGCCAGCAGCCAGGGACAGATTAACACTGAAGCTTTCTTT.

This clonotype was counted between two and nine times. This CDR3 reads CASSIVGPGGLNTEAFF. CDR3 sequence (DNA): TGTGCCAGTAGTATAGTAGGACCCGGGGGGCTGAACACTGAAGCTTTCTTT. The rearrangement uses TRBV19 and TRBJ1-1, with D maybe TRBD1 (6 bases). Germline assignment: CDR1 LNHDA and CDR2 SQIVND (reference sequence). V was trimmed by 1 base and J by 0 bases, leaving 15 bases between them. The CDR3 spans 17 residues.

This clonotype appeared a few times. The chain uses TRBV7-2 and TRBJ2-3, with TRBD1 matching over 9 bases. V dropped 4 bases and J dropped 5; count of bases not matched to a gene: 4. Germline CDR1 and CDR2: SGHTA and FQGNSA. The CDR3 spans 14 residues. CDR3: CASSWDRVRDTQYF. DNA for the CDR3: TGTGCCAGCAGCTGGGACAGGGTAAGAGATACGCAGTATTTT.

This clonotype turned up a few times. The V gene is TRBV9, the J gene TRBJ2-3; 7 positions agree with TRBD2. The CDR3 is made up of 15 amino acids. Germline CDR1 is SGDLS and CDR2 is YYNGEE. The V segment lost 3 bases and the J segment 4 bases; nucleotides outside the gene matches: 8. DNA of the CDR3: TGTGCCAGCAGCGAAAGACTAGCAATCCCAGATACGCAGTATTTT. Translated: CASSERLAIPDTQYF. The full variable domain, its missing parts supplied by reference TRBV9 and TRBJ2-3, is DSGVTQTPKHLITATGQRVTLRCSPRSGDLSVYWYQQSLDQGLQFLIQYYNGEERAKGNILERFSAQQFPDLHSELNLSSLELGDSALYFCASSERLAIPDTQYFGPGTRLTVL.

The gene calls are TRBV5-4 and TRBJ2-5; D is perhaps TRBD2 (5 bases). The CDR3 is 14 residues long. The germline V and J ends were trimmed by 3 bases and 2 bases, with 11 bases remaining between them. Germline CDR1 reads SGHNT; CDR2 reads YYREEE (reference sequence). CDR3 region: CASSSGVKQETQYF. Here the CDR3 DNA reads TGTGCCAGCAGCTCCGGGGTGAAACAAGAGACCCAGTACTTC.

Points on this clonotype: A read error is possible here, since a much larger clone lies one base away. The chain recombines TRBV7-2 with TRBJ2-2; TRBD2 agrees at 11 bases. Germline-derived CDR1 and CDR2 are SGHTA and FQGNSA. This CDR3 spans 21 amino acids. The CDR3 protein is CASSTPASNHSGRAEGRELLF. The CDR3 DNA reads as TGTGCCAGCAGCACGCCCGCCAGCAACCATAGCGGGAGGGCGGAGGGCCGGGAGCTGTTATTT.

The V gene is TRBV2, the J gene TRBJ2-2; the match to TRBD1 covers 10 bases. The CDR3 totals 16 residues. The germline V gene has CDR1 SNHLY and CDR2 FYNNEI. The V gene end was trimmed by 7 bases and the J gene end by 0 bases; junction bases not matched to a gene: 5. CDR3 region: CASTVGQGANTGELFF. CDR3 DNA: TGTGCCAGCACCGTAGGACAGGGGGCGAACACCGGGGAGCTGTTTTTT.

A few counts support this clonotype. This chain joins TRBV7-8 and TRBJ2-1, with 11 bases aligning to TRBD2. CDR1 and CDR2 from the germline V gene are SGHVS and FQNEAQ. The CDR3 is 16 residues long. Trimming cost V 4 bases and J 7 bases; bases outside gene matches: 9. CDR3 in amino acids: CASSSVSGRAINEQFF. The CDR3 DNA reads TGTGCCAGCAGCTCCGTTAGCGGGAGGGCCATTAATGAGCAGTTCTTC. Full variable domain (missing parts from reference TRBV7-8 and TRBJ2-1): GAGVSQSPRYKVAKRGQDVALRCDPISGHVSLFWYQQALGQGPEFLTYFQNEAQLDKSGLPSDRFFAERPEGSVSTLKIQRTQQEDSAVYLCASSSVSGRAINEQFFGPGTRLTVL.

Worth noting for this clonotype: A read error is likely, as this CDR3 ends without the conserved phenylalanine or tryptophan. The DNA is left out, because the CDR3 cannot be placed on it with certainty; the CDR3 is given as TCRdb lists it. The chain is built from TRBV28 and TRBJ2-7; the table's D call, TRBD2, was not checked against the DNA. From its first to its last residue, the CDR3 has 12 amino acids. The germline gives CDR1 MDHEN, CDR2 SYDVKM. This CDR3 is CASSESPGLPFL.

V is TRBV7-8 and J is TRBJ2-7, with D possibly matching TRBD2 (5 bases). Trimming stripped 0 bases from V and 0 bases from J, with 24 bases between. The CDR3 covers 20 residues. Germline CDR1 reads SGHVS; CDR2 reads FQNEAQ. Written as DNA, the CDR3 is TGTGCCAGCAGCTTAGCCCAACGTGGGGAGATTAGTTCGAGCTCCTACGAGCAGTACTTC. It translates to CASSLAQRGEISSSSYEQYF.

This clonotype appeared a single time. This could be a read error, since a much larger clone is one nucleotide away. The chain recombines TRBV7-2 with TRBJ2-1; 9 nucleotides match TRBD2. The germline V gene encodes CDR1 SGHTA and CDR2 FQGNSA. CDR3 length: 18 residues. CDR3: CSSSSRGWRGGTYGEQFF. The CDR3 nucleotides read TGTTCCAGCAGCTCAAGGGGGTGGCGGGGGGGCACCTACGGTGAGCAGTTCTTC.

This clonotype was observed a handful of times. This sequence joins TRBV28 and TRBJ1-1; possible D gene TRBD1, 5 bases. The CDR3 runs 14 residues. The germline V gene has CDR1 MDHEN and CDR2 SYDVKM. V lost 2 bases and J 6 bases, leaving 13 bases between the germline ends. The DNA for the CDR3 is TGTGCCAGCAGTTTAGTTCAGGGTAGAGCTGAAGCTTTCTTT. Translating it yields CASSLVQGRAEAFF.

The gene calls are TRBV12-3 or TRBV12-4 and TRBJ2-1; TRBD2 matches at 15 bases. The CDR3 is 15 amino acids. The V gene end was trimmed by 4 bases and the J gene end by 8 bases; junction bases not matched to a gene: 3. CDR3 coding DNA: TGTGCCAGCAGTTCCGGACTAGCGGGGGGGTATGAGCAGTTCTTC. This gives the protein CASSSGLAGGYEQFF.

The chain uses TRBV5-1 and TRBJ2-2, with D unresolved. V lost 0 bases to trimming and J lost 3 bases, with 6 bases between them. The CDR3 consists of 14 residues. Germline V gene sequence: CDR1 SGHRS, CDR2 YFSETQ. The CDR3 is CASSLGRYTGELFF. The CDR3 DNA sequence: TGCGCCAGCAGCTTGGGCAGGTACACCGGGGAGCTGTTTTTT.

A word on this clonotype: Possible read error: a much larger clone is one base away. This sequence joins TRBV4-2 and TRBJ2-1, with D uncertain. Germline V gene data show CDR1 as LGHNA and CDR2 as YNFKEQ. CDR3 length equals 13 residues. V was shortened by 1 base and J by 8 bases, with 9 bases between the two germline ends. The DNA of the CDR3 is TGTGCCAGCAGCCAAGTAGTCCGGGATGAGCAGTTCTTC. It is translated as CASSQVVRDEQFF.

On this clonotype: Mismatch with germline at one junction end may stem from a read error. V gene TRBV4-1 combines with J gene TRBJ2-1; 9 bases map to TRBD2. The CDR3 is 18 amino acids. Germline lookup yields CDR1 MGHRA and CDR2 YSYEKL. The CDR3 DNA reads TGTGCCAGCAGCCAAGAACCGCCGCGGTTAGGACTAGCGCATGAGCAGTTCTTC. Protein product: CASSQEPPRLGLAHEQFF.

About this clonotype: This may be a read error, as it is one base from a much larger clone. CDR3 sequence: CVSSGREALYEQYF. In nucleotides, the CDR3 is TGTGTCAGCAGCGGCCGGGAGGCCCTCTACGAGCAGTACTTC. V is TRBV7-6 and J is TRBJ2-7; 7 nucleotides align to TRBD2. The V gene's germline CDR1 is SGHVS and CDR2 FNYEAQ. This CDR3 contains 14 residues.

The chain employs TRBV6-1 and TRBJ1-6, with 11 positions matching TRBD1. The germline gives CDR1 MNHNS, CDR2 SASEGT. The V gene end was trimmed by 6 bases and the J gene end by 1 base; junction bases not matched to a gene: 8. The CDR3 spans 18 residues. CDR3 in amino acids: CASRPPGQGVSYNSPLHF. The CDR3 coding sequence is TGTGCCAGCAGACCCCCGGGACAGGGGGTATCCTATAATTCACCCCTCCACTTT.

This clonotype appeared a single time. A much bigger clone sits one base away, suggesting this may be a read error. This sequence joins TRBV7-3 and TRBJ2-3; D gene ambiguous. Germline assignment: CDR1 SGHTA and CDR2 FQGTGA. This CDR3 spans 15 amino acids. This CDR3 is CSSSLEQDHTDTQYF. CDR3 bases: TGTTCCAGCAGCTTAGAGCAGGACCACACAGATACGCAGTATTTT.

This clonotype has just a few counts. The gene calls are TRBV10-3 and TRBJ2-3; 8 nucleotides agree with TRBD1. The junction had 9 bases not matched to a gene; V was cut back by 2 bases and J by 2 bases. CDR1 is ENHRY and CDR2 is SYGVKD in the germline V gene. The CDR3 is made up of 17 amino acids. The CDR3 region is CAISEVPGQEATDTQYF. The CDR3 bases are TGTGCCATCAGTGAGGTACCGGGACAGGAGGCCACAGATACGCAGTATTTT.

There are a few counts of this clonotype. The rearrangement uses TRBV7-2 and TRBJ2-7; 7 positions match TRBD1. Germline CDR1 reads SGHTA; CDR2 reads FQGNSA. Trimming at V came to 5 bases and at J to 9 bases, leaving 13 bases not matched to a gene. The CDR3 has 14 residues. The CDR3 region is CASSIQVQGVGQYF. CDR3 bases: TGTGCCAGCAGCATTCAGGTTCAGGGGGTTGGGCAGTACTTC.

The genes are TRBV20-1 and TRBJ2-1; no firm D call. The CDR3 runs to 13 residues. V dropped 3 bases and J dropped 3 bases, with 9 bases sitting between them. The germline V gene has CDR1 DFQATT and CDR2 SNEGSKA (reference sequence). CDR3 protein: CSASWRSYNEQFF. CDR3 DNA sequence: TGCAGTGCTAGTTGGCGGAGCTACAATGAGCAGTTCTTC.

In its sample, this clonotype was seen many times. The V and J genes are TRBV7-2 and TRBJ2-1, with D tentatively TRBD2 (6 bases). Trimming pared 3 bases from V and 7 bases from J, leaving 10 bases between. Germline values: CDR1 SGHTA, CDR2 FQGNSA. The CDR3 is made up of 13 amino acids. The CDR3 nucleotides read TGTGCCAGCAGCTTTCCAGGGAGGAATGAGCAGTTCTTC. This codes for CASSFPGRNEQFF.